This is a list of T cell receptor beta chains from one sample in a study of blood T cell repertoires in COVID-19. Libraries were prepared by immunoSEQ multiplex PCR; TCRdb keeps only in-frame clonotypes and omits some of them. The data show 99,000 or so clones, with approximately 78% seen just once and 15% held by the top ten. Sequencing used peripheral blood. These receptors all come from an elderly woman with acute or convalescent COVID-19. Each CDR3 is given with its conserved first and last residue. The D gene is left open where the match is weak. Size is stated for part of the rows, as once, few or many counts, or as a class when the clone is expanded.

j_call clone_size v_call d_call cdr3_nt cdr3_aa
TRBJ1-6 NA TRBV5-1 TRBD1 TGCGCCAGCAGCCCTGGGACAGGGAATTCACCCCTCCACTTT CASSPGTGNSPLHF
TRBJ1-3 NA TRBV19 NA TGTGCCAGTAGTATACAACTGGGAAACACCATATATTTT CASSIQLGNTIYF
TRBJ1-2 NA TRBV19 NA TGTGCCAGTAGTCCCCGACGGGATGGCTACACCTTC CASSPRRDGYTF
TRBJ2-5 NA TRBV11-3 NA TGTGCCAGCAGCTCCCTAGAGACCCAGTACTTC CASSSLETQYF
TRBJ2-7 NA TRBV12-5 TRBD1 TGTGCTAGTGGTCCGGGACAGGGTGCTTACGAGCAGTACTTC CASGPGQGAYEQYF
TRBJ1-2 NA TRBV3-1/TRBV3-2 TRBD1 TGTGCCAGCAGCCAAGGACAGGGGCTGGGCTACACCTTC CASSQGQGLGYTF
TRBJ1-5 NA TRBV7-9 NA TGTGCCAGCAGCTTCGGAGGGCTAAATCAGCCCCAGCATTTT CASSFGGLNQPQHF
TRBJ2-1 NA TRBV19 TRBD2 TGTGCCAGTAGTCTAGATGGGACTAGCAGGATTGGGTACAATGAGCAGTTCTTC CASSLDGTSRIGYNEQFF
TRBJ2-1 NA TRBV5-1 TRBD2 TGCGCCAGCAGCGGGGGGACTAGCGGGGTAAATGAGCAGTTCTTC CASSGGTSGVNEQFF
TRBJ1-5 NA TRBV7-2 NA TGTGCCAGCAGTCTCTTAACCGCCAGGGGCAGGGGTAATCAGCCCCAGCATTTT CASSLLTARGRGNQPQHF
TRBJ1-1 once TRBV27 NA TGTGCCAGCAGTTGGGGGACACCCCTTAACACTGAAGCTTTCTTT CASSWGTPLNTEAFF
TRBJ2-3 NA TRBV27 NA TGTGCCAGCAGTTTTGCTAAGCGGGCGGGAGATACGCAGTATTTT CASSFAKRAGDTQYF
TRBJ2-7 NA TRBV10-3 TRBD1 TGTGCCATCAGTAGGGACAGGGACGCCTACGAGCAGTACTTC CAISRDRDAYEQYF
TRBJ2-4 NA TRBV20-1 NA TGCAGTGCTAGTCTGCCAGGGGTAGCCAAAAACATTCAGTACTTC CSASLPGVAKNIQYF
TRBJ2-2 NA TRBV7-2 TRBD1 TGTGCCAGCACTCGATCTGGGACAGGGGGGACCGGGGAGCTGTTTTTT CASTRSGTGGTGELFF
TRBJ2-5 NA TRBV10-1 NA TGCGCCAGCAGTACCGGACAAAAAGAGACCCAGTACTTC CASSTGQKETQYF
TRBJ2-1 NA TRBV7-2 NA TGTGCCAGCAGCTGGGACACAGGCGGTGAGCAGTTCTTC CASSWDTGGEQFF
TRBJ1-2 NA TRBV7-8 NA TGTGCCAGCAGCACAAACAGGGATACTTATGGCTACACCTTC CASSTNRDTYGYTF
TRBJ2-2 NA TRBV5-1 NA TGCGCCAGCAGCCCGAGGAGCGGAGGGACGAACACCGGGGAGCTGTTTTTT CASSPRSGGTNTGELFF
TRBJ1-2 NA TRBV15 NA TGTGCCACCAGCAGAGATCGTGGGCTTAACTATGGCTACACCTTC CATSRDRGLNYGYTF
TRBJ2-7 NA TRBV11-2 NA TGTGCCAGCAAAGGACTACTACTTGAGCAGTACTTC CASKGLLLEQYF